This T cell receptor beta chain was sequenced in a study of cytomegalovirus exposure and HLA in healthy donors. PCR involved 60 Vbeta and 13 Jbeta primers. Profiled with immunoSEQ multiplex PCR; TCRdb holds only in-frame clones, not every one. Of roughly 110,000 clones in the sample, 55% to 75% are singletons; the top ten hold approximately 8.6%. The length of the CDR3 is 14 residues. Germline CDR1 reads MNHEY; CDR2 reads SVGAGI. V dropped 3 bases and J dropped 8 bases, with 13 bases sitting between them. The source material was PBMCs. The source is a man aged 25 to 45 in good health and CMV-seropositive. The rearrangement links TRBV6-5 to TRBJ1-4, with unresolved D. The CDR3: CASSYRSSWEKLFF. The CDR3 DNA reads TGTGCCAGCAGTTATAGGAGCTCCTGGGAAAAACTGTTTTTT.